Shown below are 16 T cell receptor beta chains from a single sample sequenced in a study of CD8+CD57+ T cells in acquired aplastic anemia. All sequencing subjects had displayed CD8+CD57+ cell expansion on flow cytometry. Using genomic DNA as the template, TCR beta VDJ and CDR3 profiling was carried out. TCRdb reprocessed the reads via MiXCR and lists one record per CDR3 protein. The sample shows roughly 250,000 distinct CDR3 sequences, approximately 82% of them seen only once. Sample: sorted CD4+, CD8+, or CD8+CD57+ T cells (not recorded which) from PBMCs. These receptors were taken from a human donor with aplastic anemia.

This chain connects TRBV9 to TRBJ2-7; D gene uncertain. Germline values: CDR1 SGDLS, CDR2 YYNGEE. CDR3 length equals 18 residues. V was shortened by 4 bases and J by 1 base, with 24 bases between the two germline ends. The CDR3 here is CASSFRPQSTDTSYEQYV. In DNA form, the CDR3 reads TGTGCCAGCAGCTTTCGGCCACAGAGCACAGACACTTCCTACGAGCAGTACGTC.

The gene calls are TRBV19 and TRBJ2-1, with a tentative D call TRBD2 (7 bases). The CDR3 contains 13 residues. CDR1 is LNHDA and CDR2 is SQIVND in the germline V gene (reference sequence). Trimming left V 3 bases short and J 13 bases short, with 16 bases between. Here the CDR3 reads CASSMEGGRHQFF. In nucleotides, the CDR3 is TGTGCCAGTAGTATGGAGGGGGGGCGTCACCAGTTCTTC. Looking up the rest from reference TRBV19 and TRBJ2-1 gives the full variable domain: DGGITQSPKYLFRKEGQNVTLSCEQNLNHDAMYWYRQDPGQGLRLIYYSQIVNDFQKGDIAEGYSVSREKKESFPLTVTSAQKNPTAFYLCASSMEGGRHQFFGPGTRLTVL.

CDR3 bases: TGTGCCAGTGGTCGGGACAGGATAAATTCACCCCTCCACTTT. It translates to CASGRDRINSPLHF. The chain carries TRBV19 and TRBJ1-6; 8 bases match TRBD1. Looked up from germline, CDR1 is LNHDA and CDR2 is SQIVND (reference sequence). The trim removed 8 bases at V and 7 bases at J, leaving 7 bases unmatched. The CDR3 has 14 residues.

The CDR3 nucleotides read TGTGCCAGCAGCTTAGATCGAGGTCAGCCCCAGCATTTT. Protein sequence: CASSLDRGQPQHF. The chain uses TRBV11-2 and TRBJ1-5; D is undetermined. The CDR3 has 13 residues. Trimming took 0 bases from V and 6 from J, leaving 6 bases between them. In germline, CDR1 is SGHAT, CDR2 FQNNGV.

In the case of this clonotype: This CDR3 fails to terminate in the conserved phenylalanine or tryptophan, so it likely reflects a read error. Because the CDR3's place on the DNA is in doubt, the DNA is left out and the CDR3 is given as listed by TCRdb. The V and J genes are TRBV7-8 and TRBJ2-1; TRBD1, the D gene given by the table, was not confirmed from the DNA. Per germline, CDR1 SGHVS and CDR2 FQNEAQ. Both ends counted, the CDR3 spans 13 residues. The CDR3 sequence: CASSLGAGDADMH.

This clonotype appeared once. J is TRBJ2-5 and V is TRBV7-7; 9 bases are a match to TRBD1. CDR1 is SSHAT and CDR2 is FNYEAQ in the germline V gene (reference sequence). The CDR3 is made up of 13 amino acids. V trimming: 5 bases; J trimming: 4 bases; junction bases outside the gene matches: 2. The CDR3 DNA sequence: TGTGCCAGCAGCACGACAGGGGGAGAGACCCAGTACTTC. It specifies CASSTTGGETQYF.

The chain's CDR3 is CASRGASYVQYF. CDR3 nucleotide sequence: TGTGCCAGCAGAGGAGCCTCCTACGTTCAGTACTTC. J is TRBJ2-4 and V is TRBV9; D not resolved. This CDR3 spans 12 amino acids. Trimming took off 5 bases at V and 11 bases at J, with 14 bases between the two ends. Germline V gene lookup returns CDR1 SGDLS and CDR2 YYNGEE.

This clonotype turned up a few times. The V and J genes are TRBV9 and TRBJ2-2; TRBD2 aligns across 12 bases. CDR3 length: 16 residues. Germline values: CDR1 SGDLS, CDR2 YYNGEE. With 0 bases clipped from V and 7 bases from J, the junction kept 4 bases outside the gene matches. The CDR3 spells CASSVGLAGVSGELFF. The CDR3 coding sequence is TGTGCCAGCAGCGTAGGACTAGCGGGAGTTAGCGGGGAGCTGTTTTTT.

About this clonotype: The junction shows a germline mismatch at one end, possibly a read error. The chain's CDR3 is CATGGADSHNEQFF. In DNA form, the CDR3 reads TGTGCCACCGGGGGGGCCGACTCCCACAATGAGCAGTTTTTT. The V and J genes are TRBV10-3 and TRBJ2-3; TRBD2 matches at 8 bases. The CDR3 is made up of 14 amino acids. The germline V gene encodes CDR1 ENHRY and CDR2 SYGVKD.

Of note for this clonotype: A much larger clone differs by one base, so this may be a read error. The chain is built from TRBV7-2 and TRBJ2-3; possibly TRBD1 for D (5 bases). The germline V gene encodes CDR1 SGHTA and CDR2 FQGNSA. This CDR3 has 13 amino acids. The CDR3 sequence is CASRLGATDTQYF. The CDR3 DNA reads TGTGCCAGCAGGTTAGGGGCCACAGATACGCAGTATTTT.

In its sample, this clonotype was seen once. Since no conserved phenylalanine or tryptophan closes the CDR3, a read error is the likely cause. The limits of the CDR3 on the DNA are not certain, so only TCRdb's listed CDR3 is given. The V gene is TRBV7-8, the J gene TRBJ2-3. Germline assignment: CDR1 SGHVS and CDR2 FQNEAQ. The CDR3 extends over 13 residues, inclusive of both ends. The CDR3 region is CASSLAGRHTTQY.

This clonotype was seen more than once but under ten times. The CDR3 nucleotides read TGTGCCAGCAGCTTGGCGAACGGGACAAAAGAGACCCAGTACTTC. It translates to CASSLANGTKETQYF. The gene calls are TRBV5-6 and TRBJ2-5; maybe TRBD1 (6 bases). Germline V gives CDR1 SGHDT, CDR2 YYEEEE. The CDR3 extends over 15 amino acids. V was pared by 0 bases and J by 3 bases, with 12 bases between.

This clonotype was recorded at least ten times. The conserved phenylalanine or tryptophan normally closing the CDR3 is absent here, so this likely arose from a read error. The limits of the CDR3 on the DNA are not certain, so only TCRdb's listed CDR3 is given. V is TRBV9 and J is TRBJ2-3. Inclusive of both ends, the CDR3 amounts to 13 amino acids. Per the germline V gene, CDR1 is SGDLS and CDR2 is YYNGEE. This chain's CDR3 is CASSDGSDTQYFV.

Comment on this clonotype: Mismatch with germline at one junction end may stem from a read error. V gene TRBV9 combines with J gene TRBJ2-6, with D unclear. The CDR3 sequence is 16 residues long. Germline V gene lookup returns CDR1 SGDLS and CDR2 YYNGEE. The CDR3 nucleotides read TGTGCCAGCAGTTTAGCAAGAGGCTCCGGAGCCAAGGTCCTGACTTTC. This encodes CASSLARGSGAKVLTF.

In the case of this clonotype: No conserved phenylalanine or tryptophan is present at the end of the CDR3, so a read error is the likely explanation. The DNA is omitted, as the CDR3 cannot be located on it reliably, and the CDR3 follows TCRdb's listing. The chain employs TRBV7-2 and TRBJ2-3; the table's D gene call, TRBD2, was not cross checked with the DNA. Germline values: CDR1 SGHTA, CDR2 FQGNSA. With termini counted, the CDR3 has 13 amino acids. CDR3 protein: CASSLSGTGGLLS.

The gene calls are TRBV7-9 and TRBJ2-3, with D perhaps matching TRBD2 (6 bases). Germline V gene lookup returns CDR1 SEHNR and CDR2 FQNEAQ (reference sequence). This CDR3 spans 15 amino acids. Between the trimmed V and J ends, which lost 4 bases and 14 bases, there was a span of 25 bases. The CDR3 coding sequence is TGTGCCAGCAGCTCCCGGGAGCCCCCCACAGCTAAGGTGTATTTT. Translating gives CASSSREPPTAKVYF.